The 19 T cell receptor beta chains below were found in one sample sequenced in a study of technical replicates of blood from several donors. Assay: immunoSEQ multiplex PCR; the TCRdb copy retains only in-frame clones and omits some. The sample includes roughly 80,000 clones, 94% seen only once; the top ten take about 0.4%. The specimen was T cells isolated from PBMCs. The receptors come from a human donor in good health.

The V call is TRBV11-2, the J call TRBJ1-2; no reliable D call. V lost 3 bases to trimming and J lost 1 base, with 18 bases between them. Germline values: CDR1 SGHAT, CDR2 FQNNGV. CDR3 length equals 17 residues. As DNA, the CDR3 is TGTGCCAGCAGCTTCCGGGAATTGGACCTATTTAACTATGGCTACACCTTC. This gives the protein CASSFRELDLFNYGYTF.

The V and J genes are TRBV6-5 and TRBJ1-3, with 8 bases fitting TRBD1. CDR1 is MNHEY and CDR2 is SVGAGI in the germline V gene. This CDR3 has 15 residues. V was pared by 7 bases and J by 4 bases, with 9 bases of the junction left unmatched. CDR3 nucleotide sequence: TGTGCCAGCACCACGGACCGGGACAGGGGAAACACCATATATTTT. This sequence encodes CASTTDRDRGNTIYF.

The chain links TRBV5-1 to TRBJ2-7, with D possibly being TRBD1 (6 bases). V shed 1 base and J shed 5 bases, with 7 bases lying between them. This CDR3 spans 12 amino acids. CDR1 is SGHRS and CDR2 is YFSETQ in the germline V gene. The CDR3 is CASSLSGDEQYF. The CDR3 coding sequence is TGCGCCAGCAGCTTGTCAGGGGACGAGCAGTACTTC.

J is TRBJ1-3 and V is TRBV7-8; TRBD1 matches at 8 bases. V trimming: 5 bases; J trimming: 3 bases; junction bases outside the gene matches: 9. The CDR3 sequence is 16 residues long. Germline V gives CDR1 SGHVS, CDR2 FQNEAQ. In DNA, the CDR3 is TGTGCCAGCAGCCTTTCATTGGGGACAGGTGGAAACACCATATATTTT. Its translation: CASSLSLGTGGNTIYF.

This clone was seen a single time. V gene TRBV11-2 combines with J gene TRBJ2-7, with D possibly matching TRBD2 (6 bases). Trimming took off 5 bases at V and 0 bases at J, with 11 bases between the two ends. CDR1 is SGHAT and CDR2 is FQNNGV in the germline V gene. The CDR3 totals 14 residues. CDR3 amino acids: CASSTRDFSYEQYF. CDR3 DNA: TGTGCCAGCAGCACCCGGGACTTCTCCTACGAGCAGTACTTC.

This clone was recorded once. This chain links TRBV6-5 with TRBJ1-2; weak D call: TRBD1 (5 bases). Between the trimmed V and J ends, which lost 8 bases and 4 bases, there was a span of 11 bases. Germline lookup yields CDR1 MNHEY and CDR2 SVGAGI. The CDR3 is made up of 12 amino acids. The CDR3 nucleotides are TGTGCCAGCGGAGACAGCCCCTATGGCTACACCTTC. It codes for CASGDSPYGYTF.

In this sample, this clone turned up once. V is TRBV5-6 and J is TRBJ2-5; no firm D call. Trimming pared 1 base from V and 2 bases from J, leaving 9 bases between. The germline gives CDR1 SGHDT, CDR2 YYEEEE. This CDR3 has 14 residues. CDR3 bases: TGTGCCAGCAGCTTGACAGCTATTCAAGAGACCCAGTACTTC. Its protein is CASSLTAIQETQYF. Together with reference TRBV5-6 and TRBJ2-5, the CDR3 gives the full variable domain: DAGVTQSPTHLIKTRGQQVTLRCSPKSGHDTVSWYQQALGQGPQFIFQYYEEEERQRGNFPDRFSGHQFPNYSSELNVNALLLGDSALYLCASSLTAIQETQYFGPGTRLLVL.

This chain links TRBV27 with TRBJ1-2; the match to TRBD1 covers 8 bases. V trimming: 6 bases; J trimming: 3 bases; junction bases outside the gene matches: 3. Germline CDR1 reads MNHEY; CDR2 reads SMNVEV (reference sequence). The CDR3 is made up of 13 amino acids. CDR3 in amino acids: CASSGQGDYGYTF. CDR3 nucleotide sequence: TGTGCCAGCAGCGGACAGGGAGACTATGGCTACACCTTC.

As DNA, the CDR3 is TGCAGCGTTGGCAGAAGACTAGCGGGGTACAATGAGCAGTTCTTC. Protein: CSVGRRLAGYNEQFF. The chain joins TRBV29-1 to TRBJ2-1, with 11 bases aligning to TRBD2. The germline V gene encodes CDR1 SQVTM and CDR2 ANQGSEA. Losses at the gene ends were 4 bases for V and 4 bases for J; bases not matched to a gene: 6. This CDR3 region has 15 residues.

CDR3 sequence: CAWRETGNTGELFF. DNA of the CDR3: TGTGCCTGGAGGGAGACAGGGAACACCGGGGAGCTGTTTTTT. The chain has TRBV30 and TRBJ2-2; D possibly corresponds to TRBD1 (6 bases). The CDR3 has 14 amino acids. CDR1 is GTSNPN and CDR2 is SVGIG in the germline V gene (reference sequence). Trimming cost V 3 bases and J 1 base, with 9 bases left between them.

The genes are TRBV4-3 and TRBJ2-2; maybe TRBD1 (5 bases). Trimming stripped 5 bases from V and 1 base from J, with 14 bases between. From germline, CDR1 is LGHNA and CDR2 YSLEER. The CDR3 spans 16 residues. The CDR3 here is CASSFRQGRNTGELFF. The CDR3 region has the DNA TGCGCCAGCAGCTTTCGGCAGGGAAGGAACACCGGGGAGCTGTTTTTT.

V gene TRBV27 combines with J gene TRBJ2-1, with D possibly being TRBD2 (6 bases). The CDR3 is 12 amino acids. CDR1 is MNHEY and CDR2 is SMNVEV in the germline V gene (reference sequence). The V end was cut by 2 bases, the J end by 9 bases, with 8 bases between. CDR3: CASSLRRGEQFF. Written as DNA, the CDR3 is TGTGCCAGCAGTTTAAGGCGGGGTGAGCAGTTCTTC.

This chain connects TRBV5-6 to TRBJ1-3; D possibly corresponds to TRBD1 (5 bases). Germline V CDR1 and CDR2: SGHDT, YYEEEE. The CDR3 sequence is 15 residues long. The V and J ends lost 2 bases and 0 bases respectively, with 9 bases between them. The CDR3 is CASSFGGASGNTIYF. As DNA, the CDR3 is TGTGCCAGCAGCTTTGGAGGGGCCTCTGGAAACACCATATATTTT.

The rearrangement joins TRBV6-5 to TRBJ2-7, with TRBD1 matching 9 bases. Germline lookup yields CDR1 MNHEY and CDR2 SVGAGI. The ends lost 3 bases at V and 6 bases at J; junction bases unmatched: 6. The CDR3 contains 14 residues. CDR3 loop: CASSYRDRAGEQYF. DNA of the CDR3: TGTGCCAGCAGTTATCGGGACAGGGCTGGCGAGCAGTACTTC.

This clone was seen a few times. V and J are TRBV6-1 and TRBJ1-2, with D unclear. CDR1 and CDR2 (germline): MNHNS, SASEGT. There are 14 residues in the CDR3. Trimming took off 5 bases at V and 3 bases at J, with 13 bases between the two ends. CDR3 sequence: CASSWESGDYGYTF. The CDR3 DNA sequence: TGTGCCAGCAGTTGGGAATCGGGAGACTATGGCTACACCTTC.

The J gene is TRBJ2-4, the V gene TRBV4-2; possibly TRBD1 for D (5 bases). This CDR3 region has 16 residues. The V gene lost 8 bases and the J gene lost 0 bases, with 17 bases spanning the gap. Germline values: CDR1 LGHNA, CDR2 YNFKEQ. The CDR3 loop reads CASRPGAQSAKNIQYF. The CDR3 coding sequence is TGTGCCAGCCGCCCTGGGGCCCAATCAGCCAAAAACATTCAGTACTTC.

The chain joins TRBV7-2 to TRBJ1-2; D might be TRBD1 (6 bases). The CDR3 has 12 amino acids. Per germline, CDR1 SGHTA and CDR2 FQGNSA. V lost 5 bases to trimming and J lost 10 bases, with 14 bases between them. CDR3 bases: TGTGCCAGCAGCCCGGACAGCTTTCACTACACCTTC. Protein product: CASSPDSFHYTF. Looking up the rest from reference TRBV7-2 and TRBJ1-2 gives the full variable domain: GAGVSQSPSNKVTEKGKDVELRCDPISGHTALYWYRQSLGQGLEFLIYFQGNSAPDKSGLPSDRFSAERTGGSVSTLTIQRTQQEDSAVYLCASSPDSFHYTFGSGTRLTVV.

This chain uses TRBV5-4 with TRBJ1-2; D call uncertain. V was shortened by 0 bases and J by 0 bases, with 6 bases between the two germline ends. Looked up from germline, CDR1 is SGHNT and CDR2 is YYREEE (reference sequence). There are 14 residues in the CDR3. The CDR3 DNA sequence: TGTGCCAGCAGCTTGGACACCGCTAACTATGGCTACACCTTC. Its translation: CASSLDTANYGYTF. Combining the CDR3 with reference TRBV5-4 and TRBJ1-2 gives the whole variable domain ETGVTQSPTHLIKTRGQQVTLRCSSQSGHNTVSWYQQALGQGPQFIFQYYREEENGRGNFPPRFSGLQFPNYSSELNVNALELDDSALYLCASSLDTANYGYTFGSGTRLTVV.

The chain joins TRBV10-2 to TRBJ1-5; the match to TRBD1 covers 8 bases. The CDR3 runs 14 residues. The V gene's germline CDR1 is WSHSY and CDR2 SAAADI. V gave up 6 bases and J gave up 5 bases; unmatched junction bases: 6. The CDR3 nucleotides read TGCGCCAGCAGAGACAGGGGAATTTATCAGCCCCAGCATTTT. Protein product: CASRDRGIYQPQHF.